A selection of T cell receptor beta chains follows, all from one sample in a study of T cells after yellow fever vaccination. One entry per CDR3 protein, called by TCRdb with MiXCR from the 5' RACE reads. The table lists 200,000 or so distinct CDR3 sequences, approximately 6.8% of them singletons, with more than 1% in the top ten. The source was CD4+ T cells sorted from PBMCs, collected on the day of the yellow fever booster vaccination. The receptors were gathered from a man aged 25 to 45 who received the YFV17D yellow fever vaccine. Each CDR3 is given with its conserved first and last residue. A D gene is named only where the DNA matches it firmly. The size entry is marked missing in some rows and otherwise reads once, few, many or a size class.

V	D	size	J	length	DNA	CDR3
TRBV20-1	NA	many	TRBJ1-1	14	TGCAGTGCCCACCGAGGGGCCGCGAACACTGAAGCTTTCTTT	CSAHRGAANTEAFF
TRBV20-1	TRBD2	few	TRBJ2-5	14	TGCAGTGCCCTTAGCGGGAGGGATGGAGAGACCCAGTACTTC	CSALSGRDGETQYF
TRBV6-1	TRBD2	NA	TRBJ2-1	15	TGTGCCAGCACCGACCGGGGGAGGGCCGGGAATGAGCAGTTCTTC	CASTDRGRAGNEQFF
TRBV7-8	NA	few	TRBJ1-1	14	TGTGCCAGCACCCCTGGACCGATGAACACTGAAGCTTTCTTT	CASTPGPMNTEAFF
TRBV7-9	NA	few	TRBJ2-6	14	TGTGCCAGCAGCCGGACGGCTGGGGCCAACGTCCTGACTTTC	CASSRTAGANVLTF
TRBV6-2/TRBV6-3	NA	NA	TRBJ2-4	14	TGTGCCAGCAGTTACGACTCCCGACTCAACATTCAGTACTTC	CASSYDSRLNIQYF
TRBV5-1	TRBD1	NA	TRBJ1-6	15	TGCGCCAGCAGCTTGAGGCAGGGGGATAATTCACCCCTCCACTTT	CASSLRQGDNSPLHF
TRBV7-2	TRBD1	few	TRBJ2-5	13	TGTGCCAGCAGCCCAGGACAGGGTAGGGCCCAGTACTTC	CASSPGQGRAQYF
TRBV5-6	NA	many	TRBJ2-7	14	TGTGCCAGCAGCTTGTGGGCGTCCTCCTACGAGCAGTACTTC	CASSLWASSYEQYF
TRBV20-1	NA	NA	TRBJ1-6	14	TGCAGTGCTAGAGCGACCGGGTATAATTCACCCCTCCACTTT	CSARATGYNSPLHF
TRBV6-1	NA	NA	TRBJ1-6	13	TGTGCCAGCAGTGCGGGAGTTAATTCACCCCTCCACTTT	CASSAGVNSPLHF
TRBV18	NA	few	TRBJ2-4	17	TGTGCCAGCTCACCAGGGGGCCTGCCACTAGCCAAAAACATTCAGTACTTC	CASSPGGLPLAKNIQYF
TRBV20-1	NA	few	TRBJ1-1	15	TGCAGTGCTAGACCCCCGCCAACTCCCAACACTGAAGCTTTCTTT	CSARPPPTPNTEAFF
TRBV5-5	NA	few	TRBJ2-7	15	TGTGCCAGCAGCTTGGAAGCCATTTCTTTTTACGAGCAGTACTTC	CASSLEAISFYEQYF
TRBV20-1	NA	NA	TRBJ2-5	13	TGCAGTGCTAGAGGGGTCCTAGAAGAGACCCAGTACTTC	CSARGVLEETQYF
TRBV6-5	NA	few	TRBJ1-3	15	TGTGCCAGCAGTTACTTCTATACCGAGGGAAACACCATATATTTT	CASSYFYTEGNTIYF
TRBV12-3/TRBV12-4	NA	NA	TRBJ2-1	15	TGTGCCAGCAAGTATAGCGGTGGGGGATACAATGAGCAGTTCTTC	CASKYSGGGYNEQFF
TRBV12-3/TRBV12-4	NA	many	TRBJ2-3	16	TGTGCCAGCAGTCCTCATTCGGGCGGCTTCACAGATACGCAGTATTTT	CASSPHSGGFTDTQYF
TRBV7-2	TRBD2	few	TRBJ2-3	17	TGTGCCAGCAGCTTAGCCCCTAGCGGATATAGCACAGATACGCAGTATTTT	CASSLAPSGYSTDTQYF
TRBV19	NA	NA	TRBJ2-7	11	TGTGCCAGGAGAGAGGTCTACGAGCAGTACTTC	CARREVYEQYF
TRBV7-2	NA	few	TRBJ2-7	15	TGTGCCAGCAGCTGGGCCGGGACCGACTCCTACGAGCAGTACTTC	CASSWAGTDSYEQYF
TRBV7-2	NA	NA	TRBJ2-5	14	TGTGCCAGCAGCCCTGCCGGGACTCAGAAGACCCAGTACTTC	CASSPAGTQKTQYF
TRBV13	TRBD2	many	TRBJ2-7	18	TGTGCCAGCAGCCCCCCCGGGACTAGCGGGAGGTTCATCTACGAGCAGTACTTC	CASSPPGTSGRFIYEQYF
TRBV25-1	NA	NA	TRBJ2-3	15	TGTGCCAGCAGTACAGGAGGTTTTCGCACAGATACGCAGTATTTT	CASSTGGFRTDTQYF
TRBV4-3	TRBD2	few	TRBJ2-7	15	TGCGCCAGCAGCCAAGGTGCAAGCGGGGCCTACGAGCAGTACTTC	CASSQGASGAYEQYF
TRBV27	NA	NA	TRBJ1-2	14	TGTGCCAGCAGTAAAAGCGGGGCTTACTATGGCTACACCTTC	CASSKSGAYYGYTF
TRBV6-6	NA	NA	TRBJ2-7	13	TGTGCCAGCAGTTACGGCGGGCGCTACGAGCAGTACTTC	CASSYGGRYEQYF
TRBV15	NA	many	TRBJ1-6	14	TGTGCCACCAGCAGAGATTTAGGCGATTCACCCCTCCACTTT	CATSRDLGDSPLHF
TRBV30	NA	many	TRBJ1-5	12	TGTGCCTGGAGGGAAGGGAATCAGCCCCAGCATTTT	CAWREGNQPQHF
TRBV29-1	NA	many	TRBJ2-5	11	TGCAGCGTTGAGAGGAGGGAGACCCAGTACTTC	CSVERRETQYF
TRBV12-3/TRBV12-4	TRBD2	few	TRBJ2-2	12	TGTGCCAGCAAACGGGGGGCCGGGGAGCTGTTTTTT	CASKRGAGELFF
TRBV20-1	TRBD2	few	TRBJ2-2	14	TGCAGTGCCCCGGGGGGAGGGCCTGGCGGGGAGCTGTTTTTT	CSAPGGGPGGELFF
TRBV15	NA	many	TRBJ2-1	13	TGTGCCACCAGCAGAGCACTTTCCAGGGGGCAGTTCTTC	CATSRALSRGQFF
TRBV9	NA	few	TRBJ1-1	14	TGTGCCAGCAGCGTTCAGGGTATGAACACTGAAGCTTTCTTT	CASSVQGMNTEAFF
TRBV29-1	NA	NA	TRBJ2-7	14	TGCAGCGTTGGTGCCGGGACAAGCCTCTACGAGCAGTACTTC	CSVGAGTSLYEQYF
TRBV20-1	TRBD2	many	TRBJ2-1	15	TGCAGTGCTAGACAGGGACTAGCGGGGGGCTATGAGCAGTTCTTC	CSARQGLAGGYEQFF
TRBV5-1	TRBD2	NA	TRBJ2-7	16	TGCGCCAGCAGCCAAGGACTAGCGGGACAATCCTACGAGCAGTACTTC	CASSQGLAGQSYEQYF
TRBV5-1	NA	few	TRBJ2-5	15	TGCGCCAGCAGCGGCCAGTGGGGGGGCGGAGAGACCCAGTACTTC	CASSGQWGGGETQYF
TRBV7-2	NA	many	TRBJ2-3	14	TGTGCCAGCAGACAGGGCCTAAGTACAGATACGCAGTATTTT	CASRQGLSTDTQYF
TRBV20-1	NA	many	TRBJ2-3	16	TGCAGTGCTAGAGATTCTGGCAGGGATTACACAGATACGCAGTATTTT	CSARDSGRDYTDTQYF
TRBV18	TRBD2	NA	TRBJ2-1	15	TGTGCCAGCTCATGGACTAGCGGGAAAGAGGATGAGCAGTTCTTC	CASSWTSGKEDEQFF
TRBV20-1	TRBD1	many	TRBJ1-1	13	TGCAGTGCCGTTTGGGACAGAAACACTGAAGCTTTCTTT	CSAVWDRNTEAFF
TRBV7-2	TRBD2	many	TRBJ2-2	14	TGTGCCAGCAGCCCGAGCGGGAGGGCCGGGGAGCTGTTTTTT	CASSPSGRAGELFF
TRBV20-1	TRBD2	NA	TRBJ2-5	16	TGCAGTGCTAGCGGGACTAGCGGGAGGGCCGGGGAGACCCAGTACTTC	CSASGTSGRAGETQYF
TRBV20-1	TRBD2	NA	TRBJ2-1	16	TGCAGTGCTAGACCCCAGAGCGGGAGCTCCTACAATGAGCAGTTCTTC	CSARPQSGSSYNEQFF
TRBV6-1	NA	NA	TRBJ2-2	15	TGTGCCAGCAGTCCGACAGGATTTAGCACCGGGGAGCTGTTTTTT	CASSPTGFSTGELFF
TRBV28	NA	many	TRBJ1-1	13	TGTGCCAGCAGTCGTGGGCGGAACACTGAAGCTTTCTTT	CASSRGRNTEAFF
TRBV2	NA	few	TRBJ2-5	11	TGTGCCAGAAGAATCCAAGAGACCCAGTACTTC	CARRIQETQYF
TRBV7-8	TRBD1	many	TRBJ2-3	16	TGTGCCAGCAGCACGCGGACAGGGCTTAGCACAGATACGCAGTATTTT	CASSTRTGLSTDTQYF
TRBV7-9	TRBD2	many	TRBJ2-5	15	TGTGCCAGCAGATCTAGTTCCCCTAGCGGAGAGACCCAGTACTTC	CASRSSSPSGETQYF
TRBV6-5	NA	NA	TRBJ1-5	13	TGTGCCAGCAGTTACACAGGGAATCAGCCCCAGCATTTT	CASSYTGNQPQHF
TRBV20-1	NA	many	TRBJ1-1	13	TGCAGTGCTGGCAGGACCTCGGGCGCTGAAGCTTTCTTT	CSAGRTSGAEAFF
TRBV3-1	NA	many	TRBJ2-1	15	TGTGCCAGCAGCCAGGAACCTGCCGAGGGAATTGAGCAGTTCTTC	CASSQEPAEGIEQFF
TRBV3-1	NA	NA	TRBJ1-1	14	TGTGCCAGCAGCCCCCTCAGGGGGAACACTGAAGCTTTCTTT	CASSPLRGNTEAFF
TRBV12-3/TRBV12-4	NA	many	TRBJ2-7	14	TGTGCCAGCAGCCCATCCTCCCCCAGGTCCGAGCAGTACTTC	CASSPSSPRSEQYF
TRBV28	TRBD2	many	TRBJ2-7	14	TGTGCCAGCACCTTGACCGGGACTAGCGGATGGCAGTACTTC	CASTLTGTSGWQYF
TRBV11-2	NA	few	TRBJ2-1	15	TGTGCCAGCAGCTCCGGTGTTACTACTGCCAATGAGCAGTTCTTC	CASSSGVTTANEQFF
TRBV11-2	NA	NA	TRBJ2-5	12	TGTGCCAGCAGCCATTACCAAGAGACCCAGTACTTC	CASSHYQETQYF
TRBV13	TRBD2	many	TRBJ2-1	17	TGTGCCAGCAGCTTAGGTGGACTAGCGAGCTCCTACAATGAGCAGTTCTTC	CASSLGGLASSYNEQFF